This TCR beta chain was captured in a study of blood T cells in healthy people across ages. The CDR3 spans 14 residues. CDR1 is MNHEY, CDR2 SMNVEV, per germline (reference sequence). V gave up 5 bases and J gave up 4 bases, with 14 bases separating them. Study-level points and caveats: When set beside aged donors, long-lived donors presented more naive CD4+ cells and higher diversity.

Extracted total RNA amounted to at least 6 micrograms for each sample. With respect to this clonotype: The target antigen is unknown.

Next came a second PCR, run for roughly 6 to 11 cycles, which used a sample-barcoded 5' primer along with a J-beta primer mix. Each cDNA was tagged by a template-switch adaptor containing 12 random nucleotides. TCRdb independently ran MiXCR on the 5' RACE reads; one entry per CDR3 protein. The table has about 750,000 distinct CDR3 sequences, about 55% seen once. Sequenced input: blood. The receptor's source is a man at least 80 years old in good health. V gene TRBV27 combines with J gene TRBJ1-2; D unclear. DNA for the CDR3: TGTGCCAGCAGTCCCATGGGGAATCCCTATGGCTACACCTTC. Translation gives CASSPMGNPYGYTF.